This T cell receptor beta chain is drawn from a study of T cell responses to AZD1222 COVID-19 vaccine. Trimming pared 8 bases from V and 4 bases from J, leaving 8 bases between. The CDR3 extends over 11 amino acids. Germline-derived CDR1 and CDR2 are SGHAT and FQNNGV. The data were produced by immunoSEQ multiplex PCR, yet TCRdb's version contains in-frame clones alone and is incomplete. In the table there are 170,000 or so clones, about nine tenths of which are singletons. The study's findings and limits: Most donors were white British, females outnumbered males, and clonal diversity was possibly underestimated. Nearly half of spike-specific TCRs reportedly target variant regions that are unmutated in the B.1.351 and B.1.1.7 variants. Seropositive status at baseline applied to only 6 or 7 AZD1222 recipients.

Turning to this clone: Its target is unknown.

The material was peripheral blood, obtained on day 0 of AZD1222 vaccination. The chain has TRBV11-2 and TRBJ1-2; TRBD1 might be the D (5 bases). The sequence derives from an adult in good health. CDR3 sequence: CASGTFYGYTF. Here the CDR3 DNA reads TGTGCCAGCGGGACGTTCTATGGCTACACCTTC. The full variable domain, its missing parts supplied by reference TRBV11-2 and TRBJ1-2, is EAGVAQSPRYKIIEKRQSVAFWCNPISGHATLYWYQQILGQGPKLLIQFQNNGVVDDSQLPKDRFSAERLKGVDSTLKIQPAKLEDSAVYLCASGTFYGYTFGSGTRLTVV.